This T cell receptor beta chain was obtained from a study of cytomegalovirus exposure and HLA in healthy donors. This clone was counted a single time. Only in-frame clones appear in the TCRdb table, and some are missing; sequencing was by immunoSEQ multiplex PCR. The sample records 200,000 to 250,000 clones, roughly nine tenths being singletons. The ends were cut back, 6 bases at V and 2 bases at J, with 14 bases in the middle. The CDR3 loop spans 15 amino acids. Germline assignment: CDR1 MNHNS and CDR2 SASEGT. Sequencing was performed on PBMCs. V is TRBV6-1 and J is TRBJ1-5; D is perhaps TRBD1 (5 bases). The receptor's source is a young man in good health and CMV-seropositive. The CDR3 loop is CASSETWGGNQPQHF. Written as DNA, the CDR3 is TGTGCCAGCAGCGAGACATGGGGGGGCAATCAGCCCCAGCATTTT.